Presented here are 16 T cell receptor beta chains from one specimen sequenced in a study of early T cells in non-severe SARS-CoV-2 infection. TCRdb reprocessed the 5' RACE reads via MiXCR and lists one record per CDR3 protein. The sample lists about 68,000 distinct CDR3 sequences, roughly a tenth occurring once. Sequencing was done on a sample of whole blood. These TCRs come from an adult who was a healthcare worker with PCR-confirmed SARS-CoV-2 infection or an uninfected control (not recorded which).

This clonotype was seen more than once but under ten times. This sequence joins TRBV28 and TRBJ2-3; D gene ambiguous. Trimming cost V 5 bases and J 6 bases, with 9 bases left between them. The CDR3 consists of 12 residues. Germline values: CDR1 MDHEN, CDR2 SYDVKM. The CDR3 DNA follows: TGTGCCAGCAGTCCTCTTAGGGATACGCAGTATTTT. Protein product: CASSPLRDTQYF.

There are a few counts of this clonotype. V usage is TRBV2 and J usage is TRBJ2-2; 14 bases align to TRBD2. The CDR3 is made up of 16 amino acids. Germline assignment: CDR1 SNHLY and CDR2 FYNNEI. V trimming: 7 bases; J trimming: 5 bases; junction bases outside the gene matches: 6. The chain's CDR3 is CASTPRTSGRTGELFF. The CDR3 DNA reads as TGTGCCAGCACCCCGAGGACTAGCGGGAGGACCGGGGAGCTGTTTTTT. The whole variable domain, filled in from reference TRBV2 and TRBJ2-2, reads EPEVTQTPSHQVTQMGQEVILRCVPISNHLYFYWYRQILGQKVEFLVSFYNNEISEKSEIFDDQFSVERPDGSNFTLKIRSTKLEDSAMYFCASTPRTSGRTGELFFGEGSRLTVL.

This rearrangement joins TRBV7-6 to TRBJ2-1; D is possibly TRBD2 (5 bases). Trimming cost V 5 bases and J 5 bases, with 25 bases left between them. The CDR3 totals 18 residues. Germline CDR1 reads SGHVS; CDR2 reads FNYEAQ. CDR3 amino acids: CASSTDYRRSLRHNEQFF. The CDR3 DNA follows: TGTGCCAGCAGCACTGACTACCGTAGGAGCTTGCGGCACAATGAGCAGTTCTTC.

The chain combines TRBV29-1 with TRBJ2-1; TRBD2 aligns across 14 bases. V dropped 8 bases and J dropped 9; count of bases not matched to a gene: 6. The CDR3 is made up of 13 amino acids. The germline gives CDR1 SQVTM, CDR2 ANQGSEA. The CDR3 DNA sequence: TGCAGCACGGGACTAGCGGGAGACGGTGAGCAGTTCTTC. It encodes CSTGLAGDGEQFF.

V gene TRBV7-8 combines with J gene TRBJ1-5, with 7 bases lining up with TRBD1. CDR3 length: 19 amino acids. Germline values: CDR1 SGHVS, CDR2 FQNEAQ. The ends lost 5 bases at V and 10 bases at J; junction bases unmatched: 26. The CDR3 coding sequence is TGTGCCAGCAGCGCTATGCCACCACAGGGGCCCGTTATCAGCATTCCCCAGCATTTT. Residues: CASSAMPPQGPVISIPQHF.

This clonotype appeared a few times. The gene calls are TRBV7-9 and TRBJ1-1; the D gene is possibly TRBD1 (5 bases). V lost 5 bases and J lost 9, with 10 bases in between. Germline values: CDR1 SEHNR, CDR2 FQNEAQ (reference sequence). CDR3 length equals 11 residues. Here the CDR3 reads CASSLRDKAFF. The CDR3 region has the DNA TGTGCCAGCAGCCTCAGGGATAAAGCTTTCTTT.

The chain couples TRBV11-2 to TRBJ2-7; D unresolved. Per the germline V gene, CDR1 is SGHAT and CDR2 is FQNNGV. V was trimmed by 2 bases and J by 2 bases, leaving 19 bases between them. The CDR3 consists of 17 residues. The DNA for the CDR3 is TGTGCCAGCAGCTTAAACTATCAAGGCAGATCCCCCTACGAGCAGTACTTC. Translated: CASSLNYQGRSPYEQYF.

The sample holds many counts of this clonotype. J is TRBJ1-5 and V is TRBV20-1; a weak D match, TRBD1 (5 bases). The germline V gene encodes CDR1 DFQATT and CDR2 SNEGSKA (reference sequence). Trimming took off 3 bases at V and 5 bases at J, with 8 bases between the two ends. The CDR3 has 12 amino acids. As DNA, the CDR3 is TGCAGTGCTAGGAGGGGAGATCAGCCCCAGCATTTT. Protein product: CSARRGDQPQHF.

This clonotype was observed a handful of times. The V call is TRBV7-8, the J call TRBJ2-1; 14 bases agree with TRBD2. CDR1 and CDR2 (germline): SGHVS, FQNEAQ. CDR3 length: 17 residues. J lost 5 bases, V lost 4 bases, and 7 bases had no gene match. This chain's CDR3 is CASSSIGTSGGNNEQFF. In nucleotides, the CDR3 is TGTGCCAGCAGCTCTATTGGGACTAGCGGGGGCAACAATGAGCAGTTCTTC.

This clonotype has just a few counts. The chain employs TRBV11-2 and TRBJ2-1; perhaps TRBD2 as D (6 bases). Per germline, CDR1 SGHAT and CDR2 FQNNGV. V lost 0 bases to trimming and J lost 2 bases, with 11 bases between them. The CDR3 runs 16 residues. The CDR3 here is CASSLDGRETYNEQFF. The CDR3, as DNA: TGTGCCAGCAGCTTAGATGGACGGGAGACCTACAATGAGCAGTTCTTC.

DNA for the CDR3: TGCGCCAGCAGCTGGGACAGGGGAGGAGGGACTGAAGCTTTCTTT. Translating it yields CASSWDRGGGTEAFF. This chain joins TRBV4-3 and TRBJ1-1; 10 bases fit TRBD1. From germline, CDR1 is LGHNA and CDR2 YSLEER. This CDR3 spans 15 amino acids. V was pared by 5 bases and J by 5 bases, with 8 bases of the junction left unmatched.

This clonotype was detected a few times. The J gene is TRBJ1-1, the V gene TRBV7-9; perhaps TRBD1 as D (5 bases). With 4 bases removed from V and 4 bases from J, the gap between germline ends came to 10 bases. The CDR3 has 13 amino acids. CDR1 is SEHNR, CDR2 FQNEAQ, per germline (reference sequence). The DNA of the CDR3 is TGTGCCAGCAGCTCGCAGGGCGGCACTGAAGCTTTCTTT. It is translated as CASSSQGGTEAFF. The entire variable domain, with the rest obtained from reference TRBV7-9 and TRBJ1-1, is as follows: DTGVSQNPRHKITKRGQNVTFRCDPISEHNRLYWYRQTLGQGPEFLTYFQNEAQLEKSRLLSDRFSAERPKGSFSTLEIQRTEQGDSAMYLCASSSQGGTEAFFGQGTRLTVV.

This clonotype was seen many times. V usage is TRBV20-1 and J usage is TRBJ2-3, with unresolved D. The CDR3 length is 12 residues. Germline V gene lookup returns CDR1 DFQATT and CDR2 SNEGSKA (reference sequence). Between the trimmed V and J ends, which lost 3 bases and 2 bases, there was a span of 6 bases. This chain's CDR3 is CSARANTDTQYF. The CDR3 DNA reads TGCAGTGCTAGGGCAAACACAGATACGCAGTATTTT.

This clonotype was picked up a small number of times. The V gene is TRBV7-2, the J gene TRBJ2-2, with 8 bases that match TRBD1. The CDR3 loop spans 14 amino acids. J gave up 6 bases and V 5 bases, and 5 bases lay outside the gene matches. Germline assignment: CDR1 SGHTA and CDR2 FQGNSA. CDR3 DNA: TGTGCCAGCAGCGCCCGACAGGGGCCCGGGGAGCTGTTTTTT. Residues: CASSARQGPGELFF.

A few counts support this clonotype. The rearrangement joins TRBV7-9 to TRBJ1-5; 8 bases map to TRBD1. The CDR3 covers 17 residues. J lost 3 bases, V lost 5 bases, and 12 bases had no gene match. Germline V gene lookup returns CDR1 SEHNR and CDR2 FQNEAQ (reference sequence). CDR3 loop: CASSEGGGTGSNQPQHF. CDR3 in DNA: TGTGCCAGCAGCGAAGGGGGAGGGACAGGTTCCAATCAGCCCCAGCATTTT.

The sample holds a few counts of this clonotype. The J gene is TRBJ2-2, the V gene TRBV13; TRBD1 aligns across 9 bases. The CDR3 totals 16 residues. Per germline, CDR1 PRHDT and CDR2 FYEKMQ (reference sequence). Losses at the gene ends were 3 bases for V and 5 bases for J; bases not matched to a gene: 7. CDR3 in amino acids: CASSFTGGAYTGELFF. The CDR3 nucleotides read TGTGCCAGCAGCTTTACAGGGGGCGCTTATACCGGGGAGCTGTTTTTT.